This entry concerns a single T cell receptor (beta chain). This entry belongs to a study of cytotoxic CD8 clonotypes in ibrutinib-treated CLL. Overall study: Productive templates per sample averaged approximately 240,000; productive rearrangements, roughly 100,000.

The source of roughly 1.9 micrograms of genomic DNA for TCR beta libraries was cryopreserved PBMCs. The CDR3 has 15 amino acids. Germline values: CDR1 GTSNPN, CDR2 SVGIG (reference sequence). Trimming took off 2 bases at V and 2 bases at J, with 13 bases between the two ends. Investigators sought sequencing depths of between 1 in 200,000 and 1 in 1 million T cells. Clones were read by immunoSEQ multiplex PCR, and TCRdb kept only the in-frame ones, dropping some. Among some 290,000 clones listed, around four fifths were seen once. This rearrangement joins TRBV30 to TRBJ1-3; D is undetermined. Material: PBMCs, obtained before ibrutinib treatment. This TCR derives from a human donor with chronic lymphocytic leukemia. CDR3 DNA sequence: TGTGCCTGGAGTCCCACAGTGGATACTGGAAACACCATATATTTT. Translation: CAWSPTVDTGNTIYF.